The 22 T cell receptor beta chains below come from one sample, sequenced in a study of CD8 T cells in ankylosing spondylitis. The study's findings and limits: The study identified a TCR beta motif of roughly eight highly homologous variants that appeared characteristic of ankylosing spondylitis blood.

TCRdb re-called the 5' RACE reads through MiXCR, storing one row per CDR3 protein. The sample includes fewer than 650,000 distinct CDR3 sequences, roughly 12% of them seen just once. Their antigen targets remain unknown. The specimen sequenced was blood, either unsorted or a sorted T cell fraction (not recorded which). All receptors derive from a male donor with ankylosing spondylitis.

At least ten counts were recorded for this clonotype. The gene calls are TRBV6-5 and TRBJ2-3, with D hard to call. Germline V lookup: CDR1 MNHEY, CDR2 SVGAGI. Trimming shortened V by 0 bases and J by 2 bases, and 9 bases separated the two germline ends. The length of the CDR3 is 15 residues. CDR3 bases: TGTGCCAGCAGTTACTCTGCCGGTCTCACAGATACGCAGTATTTT. The encoded protein is CASSYSAGLTDTQYF.

This clonotype has only a few counts. The chain couples TRBV28 to TRBJ2-7; tentatively, D is TRBD2 (6 bases). The CDR3 extends over 10 amino acids. The germline CDR1 and CDR2 sequences are MDHEN and SYDVKM. The germline V and J ends were trimmed by 6 bases and 6 bases, with 6 bases remaining between them. The CDR3 nucleotides read TGTGCCAGCAGGGGGGGCGAGCAGTACTTC. The encoded protein is CASRGGEQYF.

This clonotype was observed a few times. The chain employs TRBV20-1 and TRBJ1-2, with unresolved D. The length of the CDR3 is 16 residues. V was trimmed by 0 bases and J by 4 bases, leaving 18 bases between them. Germline V gives CDR1 DFQATT, CDR2 SNEGSKA (reference sequence). The CDR3 nucleotides read TGCAGTGCTAGAGACTCGACCGGACGGATAGTCTATGGCTACACCTTC. Amino acids: CSARDSTGRIVYGYTF.

The chain has TRBV19 and TRBJ2-1; 8 nucleotides line up with TRBD2. Per the germline V gene, CDR1 is LNHDA and CDR2 is SQIVND (reference sequence). There are 16 residues in the CDR3. Trimming took 4 bases from V and 7 from J; bases not matched to a gene: 12. CDR3 amino acids: CASSRLALPDPNEQFF. The CDR3 DNA reads as TGTGCCAGTAGTAGACTAGCGCTACCTGACCCTAATGAGCAGTTCTTC.

V gene TRBV5-1 combines with J gene TRBJ2-7, with D perhaps assigned TRBD1 or TRBD2 (5 bases each). The germline V gene has CDR1 SGHRS and CDR2 YFSETQ. Trimming shortened V by 4 bases and J by 5 bases, and 16 bases separated the two germline ends. CDR3 length: 14 residues. CDR3 bases: TGCGCCAGCAGCCGGGACCCTACTATTGACGAGCAGTACTTC. This translates into CASSRDPTIDEQYF.

This clonotype was found many times. The chain links TRBV7-9 to TRBJ2-7, with TRBD1 identical over 9 bases. This CDR3 is built from 12 residues. The V gene end was trimmed by 4 bases and the J gene end by 6 bases; junction bases not matched to a gene: 1. Looked up from germline, CDR1 is SEHNR and CDR2 is FQNEAQ (reference sequence). CDR3 loop: CASSSDRGEQYV. CDR3 coding DNA: TGTGCCAGCAGCTCGGACAGGGGCGAGCAGTACGTC.

This rearrangement joins TRBV20-1 to TRBJ2-7; the D is unclear. Trimming left V 3 bases short and J 6 bases short, with 9 bases between. From germline, CDR1 is DFQATT and CDR2 SNEGSKA (reference sequence). The CDR3 covers 11 residues. CDR3 region: CSASPSIEQYF. CDR3 sequence (DNA): TGCAGTGCTAGTCCCTCCATCGAGCAGTACTTC.

This clonotype showed up just a few times. The chain uses TRBV5-5 and TRBJ2-7; D is perhaps TRBD1 (6 bases). Germline V gene lookup returns CDR1 SGHKS and CDR2 YYEKEE (reference sequence). V was trimmed by 4 bases and J by 1 base, leaving 12 bases between them. The CDR3 extends over 14 amino acids. The CDR3, as DNA: TGTGCCAGCAGCCTTAGACAGGCATCCTACGAGCAGTACTTC. Encoded protein: CASSLRQASYEQYF.

This clonotype was observed a few times. J is TRBJ2-5 and V is TRBV7-9; D assignment may be TRBD1 or TRBD2 (6 bases each). V was clipped by 4 bases and J by 1 base, with 13 bases between them. Germline assignment: CDR1 SEHNR and CDR2 FQNEAQ (reference sequence). The CDR3 has 15 amino acids. CDR3 in amino acids: CASSYRAGSQETQYF. CDR3 nucleotides: TGTGCCAGCAGCTACAGGGCGGGGAGCCAAGAGACCCAGTACTTC.

This clonotype was found a few times. The rearrangement uses TRBV20-1 and TRBJ1-1; D gene unclear. Trimming removed 3 bases from V and 7 bases from J, with 3 bases in between. The germline gives CDR1 DFQATT, CDR2 SNEGSKA (reference sequence). This CDR3 region has 9 residues. The CDR3 loop reads CSASSEAFF. The CDR3 DNA reads TGCAGTGCTAGTAGTGAAGCTTTCTTT.

This clonotype was detected a few times. The rearrangement joins TRBV6-1 to TRBJ1-4, with D possibly TRBD1 on 5 matching bases. Trimming removed 5 bases at V and 8 bases at J, with 15 bases between. Germline V lookup: CDR1 MNHNS, CDR2 SASEGT. This CDR3 is built from 14 residues. The CDR3 protein is CASSPGGVDEKLFF. For the CDR3, the DNA is TGTGCCAGCAGTCCTGGGGGGGTTGACGAAAAACTGTTTTTT.

This clonotype turned up a few times. This may come from a read error, since a much larger clone is one base off. The chain recombines TRBV5-1 with TRBJ1-3; D remains unclear. This CDR3 is built from 14 residues. Trimming stripped 0 bases from V and 0 bases from J, with 4 bases between. Germline lookup yields CDR1 SGHRS and CDR2 YFSETQ. Here the CDR3 reads CASSLDVSGNTIYF. As DNA, the CDR3 is TGCGCCAGCAGCTTGGACGTCTCTGGAAACACCATATATTTT.

The chain links TRBV25-1 to TRBJ2-7; TRBD1 might be the D (5 bases). This CDR3 is 13 amino acids long. The germline V gene has CDR1 MGHDK and CDR2 SYGVNS. Trimming removed 7 bases from V and 2 bases from J, with 12 bases in between. The CDR3 DNA is TGTGCCAGCAAGGGGAATGGTCCCTACGAGCAGTACGTC. It specifies CASKGNGPYEQYV.

The chain links TRBV29-1 to TRBJ1-2; 8 bases line up with TRBD1. CDR1 and CDR2 (germline): SQVTM, ANQGSEA. With V trimmed by 6 bases and J by 6 bases, 3 bases remained unmatched. The CDR3 loop spans 11 amino acids. The CDR3 DNA reads as TGCAGCGTGAGACAGGGGAATGGCTACACCTTC. Translated: CSVRQGNGYTF. Full variable domain (missing parts from reference TRBV29-1 and TRBJ1-2): SAVISQKPSRDICQRGTSLTIQCQVDSQVTMMFWYRQQPGQSLTLIATANQGSEATYESGFVIDKFPISRPNLTFSTLTVSNMSPEDSSIYLCSVRQGNGYTFGSGTRLTVV.

This clonotype turned up a few times. The V gene is TRBV7-2, the J gene TRBJ2-2, with TRBD1 identical over 9 bases. With 3 bases clipped from V and 4 bases from J, the junction kept 3 bases outside the gene matches. CDR3 length equals 15 residues. Germline CDR1 SGHTA, CDR2 FQGNSA. The CDR3 sequence: CASSFTGGGTGELFF. CDR3 in DNA: TGTGCCAGCAGCTTCACAGGGGGCGGCACCGGGGAGCTGTTTTTT. Variable domain in full (rest from reference TRBV7-2 and TRBJ2-2): GAGVSQSPSNKVTEKGKDVELRCDPISGHTALYWYRQSLGQGLEFLIYFQGNSAPDKSGLPSDRFSAERTGGSVSTLTIQRTQQEDSAVYLCASSFTGGGTGELFFGEGSRLTVL.

J is TRBJ2-7 and V is TRBV12-5; 10 positions agree with TRBD1. In germline, CDR1 is LGHNT, CDR2 FRNRAP. V dropped 7 bases and J dropped 6; count of bases not matched to a gene: 6. The CDR3 spans 13 residues. The CDR3 reads CASATGQGFEQYF. CDR3 bases: TGTGCTAGTGCCACGGGACAGGGGTTCGAGCAGTACTTC.

The chain combines TRBV5-1 with TRBJ2-1, with D perhaps matching TRBD1 (8 bases). CDR1 and CDR2 from the germline V gene are SGHRS and YFSETQ. V was pared by 3 bases and J by 9 bases, with 22 bases between. This CDR3 is 16 amino acids long. The CDR3 region has the DNA TGCGCCAGCAGCTCAGGGGGCGGGGGAGGTCTCGGTGAGCAGTTCTTC. Translating gives CASSSGGGGGLGEQFF.

This clonotype showed up many times. The V call is TRBV4-1, the J call TRBJ2-1; 11 bases map to TRBD2. Germline CDR1 reads MGHRA; CDR2 reads YSYEKL. CDR3 size: 15 residues. With 7 bases clipped from V and 10 bases from J, the junction kept 12 bases outside the gene matches. The CDR3 spells CASNSMVLAGGEQFF. Written as DNA, the CDR3 is TGCGCCAGCAACTCAATGGTCCTAGCGGGAGGCGAGCAGTTCTTC.

The chain couples TRBV2 to TRBJ2-1; TRBD2 matches 9 bases. J lost 5 bases, V lost 5 bases, and 7 bases had no gene match. This CDR3 is 15 amino acids long. The germline V gene has CDR1 SNHLY and CDR2 FYNNEI. CDR3 sequence: CASSWGTSTNNEQFF. CDR3 bases: TGTGCCAGCAGTTGGGGGACTAGCACCAACAATGAGCAGTTCTTC.

The genes are TRBV5-1 and TRBJ2-2, with 9 bases identical to TRBD1. This CDR3 is 15 amino acids long. Germline V gives CDR1 SGHRS, CDR2 YFSETQ. Losses at the gene ends were 7 bases for V and 6 bases for J; bases not matched to a gene: 10. CDR3 nucleotide sequence: TGCGCCAGCGACTCGGGACAGGGTAGCCCCGGGGAGCTGTTTTTT. Its protein product is CASDSGQGSPGELFF.

This clonotype showed up just a few times. The rearrangement joins TRBV10-3 to TRBJ2-1; 9 bases are a match to TRBD2. Trimming cost V 11 bases and J 2 bases; bases outside gene matches: 1. This CDR3 is 12 amino acids long. CDR1 is ENHRY, CDR2 SYGVKD, per germline. The CDR3 bases are TGTGCCTCTAGCGGGGCCTACAATGAGCAGTTCTTC. Its translation is CASSGAYNEQFF.

The chain links TRBV5-1 to TRBJ2-3; TRBD1 matches 7 bases. The CDR3 loop spans 18 amino acids. V dropped 0 bases and J dropped 6; count of bases not matched to a gene: 16. Per germline, CDR1 SGHRS and CDR2 YFSETQ. The CDR3 DNA follows: TGCGCCAGCAGCTTGGGACAGGGCCGAGCGCTTGAAACGGATACGCAGTATTTT. The encoded protein is CASSLGQGRALETDTQYF. Combining the CDR3 with reference TRBV5-1 and TRBJ2-3 gives the whole variable domain KAGVTQTPRYLIKTRGQQVTLSCSPISGHRSVSWYQQTPGQGLQFLFEYFSETQRNKGNFPGRFSGRQFSNSRSEMNVSTLELGDSALYLCASSLGQGRALETDTQYFGPGTRLTVL.